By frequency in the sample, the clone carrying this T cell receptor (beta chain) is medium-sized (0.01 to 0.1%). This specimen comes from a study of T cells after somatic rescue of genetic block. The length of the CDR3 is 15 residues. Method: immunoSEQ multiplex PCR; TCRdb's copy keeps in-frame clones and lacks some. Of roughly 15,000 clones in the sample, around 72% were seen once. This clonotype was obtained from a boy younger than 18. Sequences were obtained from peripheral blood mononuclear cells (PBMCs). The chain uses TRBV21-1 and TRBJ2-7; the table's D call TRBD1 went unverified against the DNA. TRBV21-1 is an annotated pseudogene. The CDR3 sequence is CASSNRRTVPYEQYF. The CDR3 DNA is TGTGCCAGCAGCAATCGGCGGACAGTCCCCTACGAGCAGTACTTC.